Below are 10 T cell receptor beta chains sequenced from a single sample in a study of cytomegalovirus exposure and HLA in healthy donors. Primers: 60 Vbeta forward and 13 Jbeta reverse. Here immunoSEQ multiplex PCR was the method, and the copy in TCRdb shows in-frame clones only, minus some. The table has around 140,000 clones, around 83% seen once. Sequencing used PBMCs. All receptors come from a woman aged 45-60 years in good health and CMV-seropositive.

The chain carries TRBV7-8 and TRBJ1-2; D unclear. The V gene's germline CDR1 is SGHVS and CDR2 FQNEAQ. CDR3 length: 15 residues. The V end was cut by 4 bases, the J end by 4 bases, with 16 bases between. The CDR3 DNA reads TGTGCCAGCAGCTCCTACCGGCTAGGGAGCTATGGCTACACCTTC. Its translation is CASSSYRLGSYGYTF.

The rearrangement joins TRBV6-5 to TRBJ2-5; TRBD1 aligns across 8 bases. This CDR3 has 14 residues. CDR1 MNHEY and CDR2 SVGAGI come from the germline V gene. The trim removed 6 bases at V and 3 bases at J, leaving 6 bases unmatched. This CDR3 is CASSFATGEETQYF. The CDR3 nucleotides read TGTGCCAGCAGCTTCGCGACAGGGGAAGAGACCCAGTACTTC.

Details on this clone: The junction and the germline gene differ at one end; a read error may be behind it. The chain uses TRBV7-2 and TRBJ2-6; D might be TRBD2 (7 bases). The germline V gene encodes CDR1 SGHTA and CDR2 FQGNSA. The CDR3 loop spans 17 amino acids. Here the CDR3 reads CASSSLGGEYWANGLTF. The DNA for the CDR3 is TGTGCCAGCAGCTCTCTAGGGGGGGAGTATTGGGCCAACGGCCTGACTTTC. The full variable domain, in which reference TRBV7-2 and TRBJ2-6 provide the parts outside the CDR3, is GAGVSQSPSNKVTEKGKDVELRCDPISGHTALYWYRQSLGQGLEFLIYFQGNSAPDKSGLPSDRFSAERTGGSVSTLTIQRTQQEDSAVYLCASSSLGGEYWANGLTFGAGSRLTVL.

This clone was counted only a few times. Other DNA variants within this sample encode the same CDR3. The chain employs TRBV7-3 and TRBJ2-5; the D gene is possibly TRBD1 (6 bases). CDR1 SGHTA and CDR2 FQGTGA come from the germline V gene. This CDR3 contains 14 residues. The ends were cut back, 5 bases at V and 2 bases at J, with 12 bases in the middle. The chain's CDR3 is CASSPTGLQETQYF. DNA for the CDR3: TGTGCCAGCAGCCCAACAGGGCTACAAGAGACCCAGTACTTC.

The chain links TRBV19 to TRBJ1-3, with no clear D. Trimming left V 6 bases short and J 0 bases short, with 18 bases between. This CDR3 is built from 17 residues. Germline V gene data show CDR1 as LNHDA and CDR2 as SQIVND (reference sequence). The CDR3 DNA reads TGTGCCAGTAGCGCCGGCCACGGACTGAACTCTGGAAACACCATATATTTT. Translation: CASSAGHGLNSGNTIYF.

CDR3 bases: TGTGCCAGCAGCGTAGTCCCAGGCGGGACCTACGAGCAGTACTTC. Its protein is CASSVVPGGTYEQYF. The rearrangement uses TRBV9 and TRBJ2-7; maybe TRBD2 (6 bases). The CDR3 contains 15 residues. Germline lookup yields CDR1 SGDLS and CDR2 YYNGEE. Trimming removed 0 bases at V and 2 bases at J, with 12 bases between.

The chain uses TRBV2 and TRBJ2-2; TRBD1 matches at 8 bases. V dropped 7 bases and J dropped 3; count of bases not matched to a gene: 4. The length of the CDR3 is 14 residues. Germline loops: CDR1 SNHLY, CDR2 FYNNEI. The CDR3 loop reads CASTGQGYTGELFF. As DNA, the CDR3 is TGTGCCAGCACAGGACAGGGATACACCGGGGAGCTGTTTTTT. Full variable domain (missing parts from reference TRBV2 and TRBJ2-2): EPEVTQTPSHQVTQMGQEVILRCVPISNHLYFYWYRQILGQKVEFLVSFYNNEISEKSEIFDDQFSVERPDGSNFTLKIRSTKLEDSAMYFCASTGQGYTGELFFGEGSRLTVL.

This clone was seen a single time. The identical CDR3 is also encoded by other nucleotide sequences in the sample. The genes are TRBV19 and TRBJ1-1; a weak D match, TRBD1 (5 bases). Germline loops: CDR1 LNHDA, CDR2 SQIVND (reference sequence). Trimming removed 5 bases at V and 1 base at J, with 8 bases between. The CDR3 length is 13 residues. This chain's CDR3 is CASSSRANTEAFF. DNA of the CDR3: TGTGCCAGTAGTTCCAGGGCGAACACTGAAGCTTTCTTT.

For this clone: Germline and junction disagree at one end, which may indicate a read error. The chain has TRBV18 and TRBJ2-1; TRBD2 aligns across 15 bases. This CDR3 is 18 amino acids long. Germline values: CDR1 KGHSH, CDR2 LQKENI. This CDR3 reads CASSPPGLAGGPYNEQFF. The CDR3 coding sequence is TGTGCCAGCTCCCCACCGGGACTAGCGGGGGGTCCCTACAATGAGCAGTTCTTC.

The genes are TRBV5-1 and TRBJ2-4; 10 bases fit TRBD1. CDR1 and CDR2 (germline): SGHRS, YFSETQ. This CDR3 contains 14 residues. V was pared by 4 bases and J by 9 bases, with 7 bases of the junction left unmatched. This CDR3 is CASSQDRGLGIQYF. DNA of the CDR3: TGCGCCAGCAGCCAAGACAGGGGGCTGGGCATTCAGTACTTC.